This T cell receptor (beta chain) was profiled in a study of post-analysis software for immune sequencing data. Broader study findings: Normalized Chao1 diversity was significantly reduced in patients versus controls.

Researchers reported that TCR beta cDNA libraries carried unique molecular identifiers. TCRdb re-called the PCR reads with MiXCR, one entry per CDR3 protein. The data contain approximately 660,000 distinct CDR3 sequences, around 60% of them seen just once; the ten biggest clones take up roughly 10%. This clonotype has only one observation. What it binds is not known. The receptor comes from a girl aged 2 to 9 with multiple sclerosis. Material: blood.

Here the CDR3 reads CSVDGGRGIHQETQYF. CDR3 DNA: TGCAGCGTTGACGGGGGACGGGGGATCCACCAAGAGACCCAGTACTTC. The chain combines TRBV29-1 with TRBJ2-5; TRBD2 is a possible D gene (6 bases). The CDR3 totals 16 residues. Trimming left V 3 bases short and J 0 bases short, with 17 bases between. The germline gives CDR1 SQVTM, CDR2 ANQGSEA.